This T cell receptor (beta chain) originates from a study of cytomegalovirus exposure and HLA in healthy donors. General study points: Across donors, presence/absence analyses took sequencing depth to be roughly uniform. TCR beta chain V- and J-gene trimming was linked, in a later analysis, to a missense variant in DCLRE1C.

Primers for the PCR totalled 60 Vbeta and 13 Jbeta. Sequenced by immunoSEQ multiplex PCR; TCRdb stores in-frame clones only, minus some. The sample contains around 270,000 clones, about four fifths of which appear only once. For this clone: Its antigen is not known.

This CDR3 has 17 residues. CDR1 and CDR2 from the germline V gene are MNHEY and SMNVEV (reference sequence). V trimming: 1 base; J trimming: 2 bases; junction bases outside the gene matches: 8. The source of this sequence is a girl aged 2 to 9 in good health and CMV-seronegative. The chain links TRBV27 to TRBJ2-5; 9 nucleotides line up with TRBD2. The source material was PBMCs. The CDR3 DNA is TGTGCCAGCAGTTTATGGGGTAGCGGGGGTATACAAGAGACCCAGTACTTC. Its translation is CASSLWGSGGIQETQYF.